This T cell receptor beta chain was profiled in a study of blood T cell repertoires in COVID-19. Study-level background: T cells, B-cell-depleted T cells, or PBMCs supplied cDNA or gDNA.

Authors' data handling: It was from reference gene primer amplification that nucleated cell counts were estimated. The data were produced by immunoSEQ multiplex PCR, yet TCRdb's version contains in-frame clones alone and is incomplete. V, J and clone size are those of that table, while D and trimming were read from the DNA. Of about 140,000 clones in the sample, 75% to 85% are singletons; the top ten hold 4% to 5%. J was trimmed by 3 bases and V by 4 bases; bases with no gene match: 16. The CDR3 runs to 18 residues. Germline V CDR1 and CDR2: SGHRS, YFSETQ. Input material: peripheral blood. The V gene is TRBV5-1, the J gene TRBJ2-7, with 10 bases identical to TRBD1. This TCR was sampled from an elderly woman with acute or convalescent COVID-19. CDR3 sequence: CASSAGQGYQDRYYEQYF. The CDR3 DNA sequence: TGCGCCAGCAGCGCGGGACAGGGGTACCAGGATCGGTACTACGAGCAGTACTTC.